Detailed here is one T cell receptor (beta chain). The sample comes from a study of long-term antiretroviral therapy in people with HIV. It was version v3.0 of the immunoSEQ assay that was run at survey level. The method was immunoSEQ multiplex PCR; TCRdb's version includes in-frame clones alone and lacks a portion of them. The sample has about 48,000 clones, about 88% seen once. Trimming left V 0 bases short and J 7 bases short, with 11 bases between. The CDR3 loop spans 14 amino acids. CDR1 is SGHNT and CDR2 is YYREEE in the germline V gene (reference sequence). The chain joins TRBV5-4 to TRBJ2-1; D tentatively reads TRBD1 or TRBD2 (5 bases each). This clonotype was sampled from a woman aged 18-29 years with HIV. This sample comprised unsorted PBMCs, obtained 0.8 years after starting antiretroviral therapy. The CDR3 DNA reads TGTGCCAGCAGCTTGGGGGGGACGGGAAATGAGCAGTTCTTC. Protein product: CASSLGGTGNEQFF.